Reported below is one T cell receptor beta chain. Its antigen is unknown. V trimming: 5 bases; J trimming: 3 bases; junction bases outside the gene matches: 4. This CDR3 comprises 15 residues. This record belongs to a study of T cell repertoires in cytomegalovirus infection. Across the study: The public TCR beta signatures pointed to both CMV infection and matching HLA type. The study's findings and limits: In two of eight donors, the top clonotype was HLA-C-restricted CMV-specific.

TCRdb ran MiXCR on the reads and lists one entry per CDR3 protein. There are about 920,000 distinct CDR3 sequences in the sample; approximately 31% occur only once, and around an eighth lies in the top ten. The sample in question was cultured CD8+ T cells from PBMCs, obtained from culture after CMV antigen stimulation. This clonotype was obtained from a human donor in good health (CMV status not recorded). Some clones in this sample may be carry-over from other donors' samples. The genes are TRBV12-3 or TRBV12-4 and TRBJ1-5, with TRBD1 identical over 10 bases. The CDR3 region has the DNA TGTGCCAGCAGTCTGGGACAGGGGACCAATCAGCCCCAGCATTTT. This encodes CASSLGQGTNQPQHF.